A selection of T cell receptor beta chains follows, all from one sample in a study of regulatory T cells in long-lasting Graves disease. Via MiXCR, TCRdb re-called the multiplex PCR reads, giving one row per CDR3 protein. The top ten clones hold roughly a tenth of a sample with roughly 500,000 distinct CDR3 sequences, approximately 13% of them seen once. The same sample was also used in a study of T cells in Graves' hyperthyroidism and ophthalmopathy.

The specimen comprised peripheral blood mononuclear cells (PBMCs), sampled at new diagnosis, from a patient treated with antithyroid drugs. These receptors originate from a young man with Graves disease. Both conserved end residues are part of each CDR3. A D gene is named only where the DNA matches it firmly. Size is stated for part of the rows, as once, few or many counts, or as a class when the clone is expanded.

j_call: TRBJ2-7; clone_size: once; v_call: TRBV30; d_call: TRBD1; cdr3_nt: TGTGCCTGGAGTAGGGACAGGGCCGACGAGCAGTACTTC; cdr3_aa: CAWSRDRADEQYF
j_call: TRBJ1-1; clone_size: few; v_call: TRBV30; d_call: TRBD1; cdr3_nt: TGTGCCTCCGCCAGGGGGCGGAACACTGAAGCTTTCTTT; cdr3_aa: CASARGRNTEAFF
j_call: TRBJ2-7; clone_size: many; v_call: TRBV6-1; d_call: NA; cdr3_nt: TGTGCCAGCAGGGCCGGGCTCGAGCAGTACTTC; cdr3_aa: CASRAGLEQYF
j_call: TRBJ2-7; clone_size: many; v_call: TRBV2; d_call: NA; cdr3_nt: TGTGCCAGCAGTGAAGGAGGGGGGACAAAAGTATACGGGGCCTACGAGCAGTACTTC; cdr3_aa: CASSEGGGTKVYGAYEQYF
j_call: TRBJ2-1; clone_size: NA; v_call: TRBV6-2/TRBV6-3; d_call: NA; cdr3_nt: TGTGCCAGCACAACGGGCCCTAGCTCCTACAATGAGCAGTTCTTC; cdr3_aa: CASTTGPSSYNEQFF
j_call: TRBJ1-2; clone_size: NA; v_call: TRBV5-1; d_call: NA; cdr3_nt: TGCGCCAGCGATACTGATATCGGAGGCTACACCTTC; cdr3_aa: CASDTDIGGYTF
j_call: TRBJ2-7; clone_size: many; v_call: TRBV27; d_call: TRBD2; cdr3_nt: TGTGCCAGCAGGCGGGGACTAGCGAAAGTCTACGAGCAGTACTTC; cdr3_aa: CASRRGLAKVYEQYF
j_call: TRBJ2-4; clone_size: many; v_call: TRBV20-1; d_call: TRBD1; cdr3_nt: TGCAGTGCTAGGTTTGAGGCAGGGGGAAACATTCAGTACTTC; cdr3_aa: CSARFEAGGNIQYF
j_call: TRBJ2-5; clone_size: many; v_call: TRBV20-1; d_call: TRBD1; cdr3_nt: TGCAGTGCTACAAACAGGGGAAGAGAGACCCAGTACTTC; cdr3_aa: CSATNRGRETQYF
j_call: TRBJ1-2; clone_size: NA; v_call: TRBV19; d_call: NA; cdr3_nt: TGTGCCAGTAGTATGTTGATCTATGGCTACACCTTC; cdr3_aa: CASSMLIYGYTF
j_call: TRBJ2-3; clone_size: NA; v_call: TRBV29-1; d_call: NA; cdr3_nt: TGCAGCGTAGCTTCCGGGAACGCAGATACGCAGTATTTT; cdr3_aa: CSVASGNADTQYF
j_call: TRBJ2-5; clone_size: many; v_call: TRBV6-1; d_call: NA; cdr3_nt: TGTGCCAGCAGCCGATCGGCCCTAGCGCGAGAGACCCAGTACTTC; cdr3_aa: CASSRSALARETQYF
j_call: TRBJ2-1; clone_size: many; v_call: TRBV28; d_call: NA; cdr3_nt: TGTGCCAGCAGTTCCCTTCACTTGACTAGAAATGCTTACAATGAGCAGTTCTTC; cdr3_aa: CASSSLHLTRNAYNEQFF
j_call: TRBJ2-7; clone_size: many; v_call: TRBV7-9; d_call: NA; cdr3_nt: TGTGCCAGCAGCCCAGAGTGGCAGATCTACGAGCAGTACTTC; cdr3_aa: CASSPEWQIYEQYF
j_call: TRBJ2-5; clone_size: once; v_call: TRBV5-1; d_call: NA; cdr3_nt: TGCGCCAGCAGCCCGACCCCAGGTACCCAAGAGACCCAGTACTTC; cdr3_aa: CASSPTPGTQETQYF
j_call: TRBJ1-5; clone_size: NA; v_call: TRBV4-1; d_call: NA; cdr3_nt: TGCGCCAGCAGCCAAGATTTGGGGTACAGGGTCAACCAGCCCCAGCATTTT; cdr3_aa: CASSQDLGYRVNQPQHF
j_call: TRBJ1-2; clone_size: few; v_call: TRBV5-5; d_call: NA; cdr3_nt: TGTGCCAGCAGCTCCCCCCAGGGAGGGGCTAACTATGGCTACACCTTC; cdr3_aa: CASSSPQGGANYGYTF
j_call: TRBJ1-1; clone_size: many; v_call: TRBV19; d_call: NA; cdr3_nt: TGTGCCAGTAGATACAGGGTGAACACTGAAGCTTTCTTT; cdr3_aa: CASRYRVNTEAFF
j_call: TRBJ2-3; clone_size: many; v_call: TRBV18; d_call: NA; cdr3_nt: TGTGCCAGCTCATGGGGGAGTCCGGCAGATACGCAGTATTTT; cdr3_aa: CASSWGSPADTQYF
j_call: TRBJ1-5; clone_size: few; v_call: TRBV20-1; d_call: NA; cdr3_nt: TGCAGTGCTAGCGCCTTAAAGGGCAATCAGCCCCAGCATTTT; cdr3_aa: CSASALKGNQPQHF
j_call: TRBJ1-1; clone_size: many; v_call: TRBV6-2/TRBV6-3; d_call: NA; cdr3_nt: TGTGCCAGCAGTTACTCAGGGGCCGGACAAGCTTTCTTT; cdr3_aa: CASSYSGAGQAFF
j_call: TRBJ2-3; clone_size: many; v_call: TRBV25-1; d_call: NA; cdr3_nt: TGTGCCAGCATACGAGCGGAGACAGATACGCAGTATTTT; cdr3_aa: CASIRAETDTQYF
j_call: TRBJ2-1; clone_size: NA; v_call: TRBV20-1; d_call: NA; cdr3_nt: TGCAGTGCTAGAGGTGCGGTTTCCAATGAGCAGTTCTTC; cdr3_aa: CSARGAVSNEQFF
j_call: TRBJ2-1; clone_size: many; v_call: TRBV14; d_call: TRBD2; cdr3_nt: TGTGCCAGCAGCCTACCGGGACTAGCGGGAGCGGATGAGCAGTTCTTC; cdr3_aa: CASSLPGLAGADEQFF
j_call: TRBJ2-7; clone_size: many; v_call: TRBV20-1; d_call: TRBD2; cdr3_nt: TGCAGTGCCCCTCAAAGGGGCGGGAGCTCCTACGAGCAGTACTTC; cdr3_aa: CSAPQRGGSSYEQYF
j_call: TRBJ2-3; clone_size: many; v_call: TRBV7-8; d_call: TRBD2; cdr3_nt: TGTGCCAGCAGCCAAGGACTAGCGGAACCTTACACAGATACGCAGTATTTT; cdr3_aa: CASSQGLAEPYTDTQYF
j_call: TRBJ2-5; clone_size: many; v_call: TRBV12-5; d_call: TRBD2; cdr3_nt: TGTGCTAGTGGTTCCCTGACTAGCGGCCTCCAAGAGACCCAGTACTTC; cdr3_aa: CASGSLTSGLQETQYF
j_call: TRBJ2-2; clone_size: many; v_call: TRBV7-9; d_call: NA; cdr3_nt: TGTGCCCCTCGCCGGACCCGGACCGGAATGAACACCGGGGAGCTGTTTTTT; cdr3_aa: CAPRRTRTGMNTGELFF
j_call: TRBJ2-3; clone_size: many; v_call: TRBV30; d_call: NA; cdr3_nt: TGTGCCTGGGATTCCGGGGGAGATACGCAGTATTTT; cdr3_aa: CAWDSGGDTQYF
j_call: TRBJ2-3; clone_size: many; v_call: TRBV6-1; d_call: NA; cdr3_nt: TGTGCCAGCAGTAAACCGTCTCAGGGGCATATCACAGATACGCAGTATTTT; cdr3_aa: CASSKPSQGHITDTQYF
j_call: TRBJ2-5; clone_size: many; v_call: TRBV20-1; d_call: TRBD2; cdr3_nt: TGCAGTGCCCCCTCGGGGGGAGGCCGAGAGACCCAGTACTTC; cdr3_aa: CSAPSGGGRETQYF
j_call: TRBJ1-2; clone_size: many; v_call: TRBV5-1; d_call: TRBD1; cdr3_nt: TGCGCCAGCAGCCCACAGGGGGACTACTCCGCCTTC; cdr3_aa: CASSPQGDYSAF
j_call: TRBJ2-7; clone_size: many; v_call: TRBV6-2/TRBV6-3; d_call: NA; cdr3_nt: TGTGCCAGCGTGGTGCGGGTATACTCCTACGAGCAGTACTTC; cdr3_aa: CASVVRVYSYEQYF
j_call: TRBJ2-2; clone_size: few; v_call: TRBV6-4; d_call: NA; cdr3_nt: TGTGCCAGCAGTGTCTCAGGAAACAGGGAGCTGTTTTTT; cdr3_aa: CASSVSGNRELFF
j_call: TRBJ2-7; clone_size: few; v_call: TRBV6-5; d_call: NA; cdr3_nt: TGTGCCAGCAGTTACTCCCCGGGAGTGGGATACGAGCAGTACTTC; cdr3_aa: CASSYSPGVGYEQYF
j_call: TRBJ2-5; clone_size: many; v_call: TRBV20-1; d_call: TRBD2; cdr3_nt: TGCAGTGCCGCAAGGCCTAGCGGGAGCCGCTTGAGGGAGACCCAGTACTTC; cdr3_aa: CSAARPSGSRLRETQYF
j_call: TRBJ1-2; clone_size: many; v_call: TRBV27; d_call: NA; cdr3_nt: TGTGCCAGCAGTTCCCTCCGACAGCTGCCCTACTATGGCTACACCTTC; cdr3_aa: CASSSLRQLPYYGYTF
j_call: TRBJ2-2; clone_size: many; v_call: TRBV11-2; d_call: NA; cdr3_nt: TGTGCCAGCAGCTTAGTGGACACCGGGGAGCTGTTTTTT; cdr3_aa: CASSLVDTGELFF
j_call: TRBJ1-2; clone_size: many; v_call: TRBV12-3/TRBV12-4; d_call: NA; cdr3_nt: TGTGCCAGCACCCCAGGCGGAGACTATGGCTACACCTTC; cdr3_aa: CASTPGGDYGYTF
j_call: TRBJ1-2; clone_size: many; v_call: TRBV27; d_call: TRBD1; cdr3_nt: TGTGCCAGCAGTTTATTCGGACAGGGCTATGGCTACACCTTC; cdr3_aa: CASSLFGQGYGYTF
j_call: TRBJ2-7; clone_size: many; v_call: TRBV29-1; d_call: NA; cdr3_nt: TGCAGCGTTGATGACGGGAGTTCCTACGAGCAGTACTTC; cdr3_aa: CSVDDGSSYEQYF
j_call: TRBJ2-2; clone_size: NA; v_call: TRBV9; d_call: NA; cdr3_nt: TGTGCCAGCAGCGTAGCACAGGGCTTCACCGGGGAGCTGTTTTTT; cdr3_aa: CASSVAQGFTGELFF
j_call: TRBJ1-5; clone_size: many; v_call: TRBV5-1; d_call: TRBD1; cdr3_nt: TGTGCCAGCAGCTCGAGGACAGGGGAAGGTCACCCCCAGCATTTT; cdr3_aa: CASSSRTGEGHPQHF
j_call: TRBJ1-2; clone_size: few; v_call: TRBV6-1; d_call: NA; cdr3_nt: TGTGCCAGCAGTGAATCTCTAGGGAGGAGGACGGGAGAGGGCTACACCTTC; cdr3_aa: CASSESLGRRTGEGYTF
j_call: TRBJ2-7; clone_size: many; v_call: TRBV6-2/TRBV6-3; d_call: NA; cdr3_nt: TGTGCCAGCAGTTACCAGGCGGACTCCTACGAGCAGTACTTC; cdr3_aa: CASSYQADSYEQYF
j_call: TRBJ2-1; clone_size: NA; v_call: TRBV27; d_call: NA; cdr3_nt: TGTGCCAGCACCCGCTGGGGGGGCTCCTCCTACAATGAGCAGTTCTTC; cdr3_aa: CASTRWGGSSYNEQFF
j_call: TRBJ1-5; clone_size: few; v_call: TRBV19; d_call: TRBD1; cdr3_nt: TGTGCCAGTAGGAAACAGGGGTATCAGCCCCAGCATTTT; cdr3_aa: CASRKQGYQPQHF
j_call: TRBJ1-4; clone_size: NA; v_call: TRBV5-1; d_call: NA; cdr3_nt: TGCGCCAGCAGCTTGGAGCTGGGAAGGGGGGAAAAACTGTTTTTT; cdr3_aa: CASSLELGRGEKLFF
j_call: TRBJ1-2; clone_size: NA; v_call: TRBV10-3; d_call: NA; cdr3_nt: TGTGCCATCAGTGACTCGGGACGGTGGGGGGGCTACACCTTC; cdr3_aa: CAISDSGRWGGYTF
j_call: TRBJ1-5; clone_size: many; v_call: TRBV20-1; d_call: NA; cdr3_nt: TGCAGTGCTAGTTCTCCTTCAGGGAATCAGCCCCAGCATTTT; cdr3_aa: CSASSPSGNQPQHF
j_call: TRBJ2-7; clone_size: many; v_call: TRBV11-2; d_call: NA; cdr3_nt: TGTGCCAGCAACCCCGGAAAGATGTTCCCGCCGAGGTACGAGCAGTACTTC; cdr3_aa: CASNPGKMFPPRYEQYF
j_call: TRBJ1-1; clone_size: many; v_call: TRBV30; d_call: NA; cdr3_nt: TGTGCCTGGAGGACGACAGGAATGAACACTGAAGCTTTCTTT; cdr3_aa: CAWRTTGMNTEAFF
j_call: TRBJ1-1; clone_size: many; v_call: TRBV6-1; d_call: NA; cdr3_nt: TGTGCCAGCAGTCAGGGACCAACAGCCGACTGGAACACTGAAGCTTTCTTT; cdr3_aa: CASSQGPTADWNTEAFF